This T cell receptor beta chain was sequenced for a study of radiation and T cells in renal cell carcinoma. TCRdb's table, derived via immunoSEQ multiplex PCR, lists solely in-frame clones and lacks some. The sample lists 15,000 to 20,000 clones, 58% seen once, with 9.7% in the top ten. With respect to this clone: What it recognizes is unknown.

Overall study results and limits: Only small tumor regions of roughly 1 g were sampled. Dominant CDR3 motifs occupied more repertoire in irradiated than control tumors.

The treatment: treatment-naive control, cytoreductive nephrectomy. Clear cell pathology was present in this patient's renal cell carcinoma. Specimen: tumor tissue, collected from a patient whose treatment was nephrectomy without radiotherapy. The clonotype was recovered from a middle-aged man with renal cell carcinoma.

The CDR3 loop reads CASSQAGDDEQYF. The DNA for the CDR3 is TGCGCCAGCAGCCAAGCGGGGGACGACGAGCAGTACTTC. The chain recombines TRBV4-1 with TRBJ2-7, with a possible D match to TRBD2 (6 bases). Germline values: CDR1 MGHRA, CDR2 YSYEKL. The CDR3 is 13 residues long. Deletions cut 1 base from V and 5 bases from J, with 9 bases between.